This passage covers 23 T cell receptor beta chains from one sample sequenced in a study of regulatory dendritic cells for organ transplantation. Sequencing was performed with immunoSEQ multiplex PCR; in TCRdb, only in-frame clones are kept and a portion is missing. The data show approximately 29,000 clones, with roughly four fifths seen just once and approximately 0.1% held by the top ten. The specimen was naive CD4+ T cells from blood. Subset of the sample: CD45RA+ naive T cells. The source is a human donor in good health.

The chain's CDR3 is CASSQPLRRGDTDTQYF. CDR3 nucleotide sequence: TGTGCCAGCAGCCAGCCACTGCGGCGGGGAGACACAGATACGCAGTATTTT. V gene TRBV4-2 combines with J gene TRBJ2-3, with D perhaps matching TRBD2 (6 bases). The CDR3 is 17 residues long. V lost 3 bases to trimming and J lost 2 bases, with 18 bases between them. From germline, CDR1 is LGHNA and CDR2 YNFKEQ.

The CDR3 DNA reads as TGTGCCAGCAGCTACCCCGGACAGGGGGCAGATTTAGGCTATGGCTACACCTTC. It codes for CASSYPGQGADLGYGYTF. V usage is TRBV5-4 and J usage is TRBJ1-2; 11 bases align to TRBD1. After removal of 3 bases from V and 4 bases from J, the junction contained 14 bases not matched to a gene. Germline V gene sequence: CDR1 SGHNT, CDR2 YYREEE (reference sequence). The CDR3 sequence is 18 residues long.

The chain employs TRBV21-1 and TRBJ2-1; the D call of TRBD1 is as the table states it, not checked on the DNA. TRBV21-1 corresponds to a pseudogene. The length of the CDR3 is 12 residues. The CDR3 bases are TGTGCCAGCAGCAAAGAGGGGGCGGGGCAGTTCTTC. It yields the protein CASSKEGAGQFF.

The rearrangement uses TRBV14 and TRBJ2-7; 7 positions match TRBD1. This CDR3 has 13 residues. CDR1 is SGHDN, CDR2 FVKESK, per germline. The J segment lost 6 bases and the V segment lost 6 bases, leaving 8 bases of the junction unmatched. The chain's CDR3 is CASSPIQGTEQYF. Written as DNA, the CDR3 is TGTGCCAGCAGTCCTATACAGGGGACCGAGCAGTACTTC. Variable domain in full (rest from reference TRBV14 and TRBJ2-7): EAGVTQFPSHSVIEKGQTVTLRCDPISGHDNLYWYRRVMGKEIKFLLHFVKESKQDESGMPNNRFLAERTGGTYSTLKVQPAELEDSGVYFCASSPIQGTEQYFGPGTRLTVT.

The V gene is TRBV11-3, the J gene TRBJ2-5, with 7 bases matching TRBD1. J gave up 5 bases and V 5 bases, and 2 bases lay outside the gene matches. The CDR3 has 12 amino acids. The V gene's germline CDR1 is SGHNT and CDR2 YENEEA. The DNA of the CDR3 is TGTGCCAGCAGCCAGACAGGGGAGACCCAGTACTTC. Its protein is CASSQTGETQYF.

The table lists this clone with a count of one. The chain combines TRBV6-4 with TRBJ1-2; D perhaps matches TRBD1 (6 bases). The CDR3 has 13 residues. Germline loops: CDR1 MRHNA, CDR2 SNTAGT. Trimming took off 6 bases at V and 4 bases at J, with 12 bases between the two ends. CDR3 residues: CASRGGGTYGYTF. DNA for the CDR3: TGTGCCAGCAGGGGCGGGGGCACCTATGGCTACACCTTC.

This clone was recorded a few times. The chain combines TRBV19 with TRBJ1-1, with D possibly being TRBD1 (5 bases). The V end lost 4 bases, the J end lost 0 bases, and 9 bases lay between the germline ends. Per the germline V gene, CDR1 is LNHDA and CDR2 is SQIVND (reference sequence). This CDR3 region has 14 residues. The CDR3 DNA reads TGTGCCAGTAGTAAGCAGGGTTTGAACACTGAAGCTTTCTTT. Translating gives CASSKQGLNTEAFF.

The chain is built from TRBV5-4 and TRBJ1-1; possibly TRBD1 for D (6 bases). The germline V gene encodes CDR1 SGHNT and CDR2 YYREEE (reference sequence). The V end was cut by 4 bases, the J end by 1 base, with 14 bases between. CDR3 size: 15 residues. CDR3 protein: CASSRETGPNTEAFF. CDR3 nucleotides: TGTGCCAGCAGCAGGGAGACAGGACCGAACACTGAAGCTTTCTTT.

This clone was observed a single time. The V gene is TRBV2, the J gene TRBJ1-1; D remains ambiguous. Trimming left V 4 bases short and J 4 bases short, with 13 bases between. CDR1 and CDR2 (germline): SNHLY, FYNNEI. The CDR3 has 14 residues. CDR3 sequence reads: CASSAVGRSTEAFF. DNA of the CDR3: TGTGCCAGCAGTGCGGTGGGGAGGAGCACTGAAGCTTTCTTT.

The V call is TRBV5-5, the J call TRBJ2-5, with TRBD1 identical over 12 bases. The end of the DNA fits TRBJ2-7 better, so the J call may be wrong. The V gene's germline CDR1 is SGHKS and CDR2 YYEKEE (reference sequence). This CDR3 is built from 20 residues. CDR3 nucleotide sequence: TGTGCCAGCAGCCTCCTGCCGGGACAGGGGGCGCAAGCCCTCTCCTACGAGCAGTACTTC. This encodes CASSLLPGQGAQALSYEQYF.

The chain carries TRBV9 and TRBJ2-3; 10 positions agree with TRBD2. V was pared by 4 bases and J by 6 bases, with 8 bases of the junction left unmatched. This CDR3 region has 15 residues. The germline gives CDR1 SGDLS, CDR2 YYNGEE. The CDR3 region has the DNA TGTGCCAGCAGCCCCGCTAGCGGGAGCCCGGATACGCAGTATTTT. Residues: CASSPASGSPDTQYF.

Remarks on this clone: Germline and junction disagree at one end, which may indicate a read error. The genes are TRBV19 and TRBJ1-2; D unclear. Germline-derived CDR1 and CDR2 are LNHDA and SQIVND (reference sequence). The CDR3 spans 16 residues. The CDR3: CTSSIGRDLPNYGYTF. The CDR3 DNA reads as TGTACCAGTAGTATCGGCAGAGACTTACCTAACTATGGCTACACCTTC.

This rearrangement joins TRBV4-1 to TRBJ1-1; D gene ambiguous. The CDR3 consists of 15 residues. V shed 1 base and J shed 1 base, with 10 bases lying between them. The germline V gene encodes CDR1 MGHRA and CDR2 YSYEKL. CDR3 in amino acids: CASSQGGSRNTEAFF. Here the CDR3 DNA reads TGCGCCAGCAGCCAAGGAGGTTCAAGGAACACTGAAGCTTTCTTT.

This sequence joins TRBV5-3 and TRBJ2-3, with a possible D match to TRBD2 (6 bases). TRBV5-3 is reported as an ORF; its role is uncertain. Trimming pared 7 bases from V and 0 bases from J, leaving 15 bases between. The length of the CDR3 is 15 residues. CDR3 DNA: TGTGCCAGACATCCCCGGGGGACTAGCACAGATACGCAGTATTTT. Amino acid sequence: CARHPRGTSTDTQYF.

The V and J genes are TRBV5-4 and TRBJ1-1; 10 nucleotides match TRBD1. The CDR3 spans 15 residues. V lost 4 bases, J lost 3 bases, and 6 bases stayed unmatched. Germline V gene sequence: CDR1 SGHNT, CDR2 YYREEE (reference sequence). For the CDR3, the DNA is TGTGCCAGCAGCCCCCGGGACAGGGGATACACTGAAGCTTTCTTT. It specifies CASSPRDRGYTEAFF.

This clone has only a few counts. The V call is TRBV4-1, the J call TRBJ2-7, with a weak D call TRBD1 (6 bases). V lost 0 bases and J 7 bases, leaving 16 bases between the germline ends. This CDR3 is 15 amino acids long. Germline V gives CDR1 MGHRA, CDR2 YSYEKL. The CDR3 coding sequence is TGCGCCAGCAGCCAAGAAGTGGACAGTCTGCGAGAGCAGTACTTC. This translates into CASSQEVDSLREQYF.

A single count supports this clone. The chain carries TRBV5-1 and TRBJ2-5; 10 bases are a match to TRBD2. The CDR3 extends over 14 amino acids. Germline CDR1 SGHRS, CDR2 YFSETQ. V lost 3 bases, J lost 5 bases, and 4 bases stayed unmatched. The CDR3 bases are TGCGCCAGCAGCTCCGGGACTAGCGTTGAGACCCAGTACTTC. This translates into CASSSGTSVETQYF.

This clone was recorded a few times. The chain uses TRBV13 and TRBJ2-4; D is unclear. Germline V gene sequence: CDR1 PRHDT, CDR2 FYEKMQ (reference sequence). Deletions cut 3 bases from V and 0 bases from J, with 6 bases between. This CDR3 is 14 amino acids long. The CDR3 sequence is CASSFSLAKNIQYF. The CDR3 DNA reads TGTGCCAGCAGCTTCTCTCTAGCCAAAAACATTCAGTACTTC. The full variable domain, rest sourced from reference TRBV13 and TRBJ2-4, is AAGVIQSPRHLIKEKRETATLKCYPIPRHDTVYWYQQGPGQDPQFLISFYEKMQSDKGSIPDRFSAQQFSDYHSELNMSSLELGDSALYFCASSFSLAKNIQYFGAGTRLSVL.

The rearrangement links TRBV7-9 to TRBJ2-2, with 10 bases matching TRBD1. Germline CDR1 and CDR2: SEHNR and FQNEAQ (reference sequence). V lost 3 bases, J lost 4 bases, and 8 bases stayed unmatched. This CDR3 has 17 amino acids. CDR3 protein: CASSLGRQGATTGELFF. The CDR3 DNA follows: TGTGCCAGCAGCTTGGGAAGACAGGGGGCGACCACCGGGGAGCTGTTTTTT.

J is TRBJ2-5 and V is TRBV9, with 10 bases matching TRBD1. CDR1 SGDLS and CDR2 YYNGEE come from the germline V gene. The V gene end was trimmed by 3 bases and the J gene end by 4 bases; junction bases not matched to a gene: 3. The CDR3 consists of 14 residues. CDR3 nucleotides: TGTGCCAGCAGCGCCGGGACAGGGGCAGAGACCCAGTACTTC. Amino acids: CASSAGTGAETQYF.

The rearrangement uses TRBV5-4 and TRBJ2-4; no clear D. V was clipped by 4 bases and J by 0 bases, with 14 bases between them. Germline V gene lookup returns CDR1 SGHNT and CDR2 YYREEE (reference sequence). The CDR3 loop spans 16 amino acids. The CDR3 coding sequence is TGTGCCAGCAGCCAGGAACCAACCGAAGCCAAAAACATTCAGTACTTC. Residues: CASSQEPTEAKNIQYF.

The chain carries TRBV4-2 and TRBJ1-1; D unclear. The CDR3 has 14 amino acids. CDR1 and CDR2 from the germline V gene are LGHNA and YNFKEQ. With 0 bases removed from V and 5 bases from J, the gap between germline ends came to 10 bases. The CDR3 DNA reads TGTGCCAGCAGCCAAGATCCGACGAGGACTGAAGCTTTCTTT. Translating gives CASSQDPTRTEAFF.

The chain links TRBV27 to TRBJ2-5; D gene ambiguous. Germline assignment: CDR1 MNHEY and CDR2 SMNVEV (reference sequence). Between the trimmed V and J ends, which lost 0 bases and 5 bases, there was a span of 22 bases. This CDR3 is built from 18 residues. The CDR3 loop reads CASSLSRSDPSSAETQYF. The CDR3 region has the DNA TGTGCCAGCAGTTTATCGAGGTCAGACCCGTCTTCCGCGGAGACCCAGTACTTC.